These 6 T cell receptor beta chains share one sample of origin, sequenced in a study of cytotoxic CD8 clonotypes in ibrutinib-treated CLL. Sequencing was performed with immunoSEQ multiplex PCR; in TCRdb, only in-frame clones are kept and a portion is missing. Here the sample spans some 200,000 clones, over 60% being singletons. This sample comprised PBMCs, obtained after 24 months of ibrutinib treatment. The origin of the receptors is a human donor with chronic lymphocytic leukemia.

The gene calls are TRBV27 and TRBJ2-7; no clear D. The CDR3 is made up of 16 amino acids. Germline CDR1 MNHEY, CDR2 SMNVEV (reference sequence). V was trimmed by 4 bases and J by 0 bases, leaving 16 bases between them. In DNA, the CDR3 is TGTGCCAGCAGTTACGGTCTACCCTACACCTCCTACGAGCAGTACTTC. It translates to CASSYGLPYTSYEQYF.

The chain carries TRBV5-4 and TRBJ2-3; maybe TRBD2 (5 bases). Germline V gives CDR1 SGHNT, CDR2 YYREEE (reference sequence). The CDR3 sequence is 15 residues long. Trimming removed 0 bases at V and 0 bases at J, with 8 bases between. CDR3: CASSLEAASTDTQYF. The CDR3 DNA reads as TGTGCCAGCAGCTTGGAAGCGGCTAGCACAGATACGCAGTATTTT.

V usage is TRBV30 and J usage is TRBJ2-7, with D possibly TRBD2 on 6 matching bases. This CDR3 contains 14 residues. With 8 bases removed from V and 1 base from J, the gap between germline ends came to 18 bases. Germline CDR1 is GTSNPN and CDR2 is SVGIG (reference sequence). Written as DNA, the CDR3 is TGTGCCGGACTCTGGGACTTTCGATCCTACGAGCAGTACTTC. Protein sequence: CAGLWDFRSYEQYF.

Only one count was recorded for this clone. CDR3 DNA sequence: TGCGCCAGCAGCCCGGGGGCACATTACGAGCAGTACTTC. This codes for CASSPGAHYEQYF. V gene TRBV5-1 combines with J gene TRBJ2-7, with D perhaps being TRBD1 or TRBD2 (6 bases each). Germline loops: CDR1 SGHRS, CDR2 YFSETQ. This CDR3 contains 13 residues. The V and J ends lost 4 bases and 4 bases respectively, with 12 bases between them.

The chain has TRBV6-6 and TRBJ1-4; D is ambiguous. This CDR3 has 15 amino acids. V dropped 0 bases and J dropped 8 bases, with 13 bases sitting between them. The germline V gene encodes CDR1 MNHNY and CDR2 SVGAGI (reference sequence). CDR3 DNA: TGTGCCAGCAGTTACTCGAATGGGGTTAGCGAAAAACTGTTTTTT. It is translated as CASSYSNGVSEKLFF.

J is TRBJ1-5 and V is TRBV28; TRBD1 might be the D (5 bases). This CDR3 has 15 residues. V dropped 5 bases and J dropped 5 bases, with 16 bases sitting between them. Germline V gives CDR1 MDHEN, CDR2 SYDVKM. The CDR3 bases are TGTGCCAGCAGTCGATTGAGGCAGGGAGATCAGCCCCAGCATTTT. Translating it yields CASSRLRQGDQPQHF.